The present T cell receptor beta chain was sequenced within a study of cytomegalovirus exposure and HLA in healthy donors (dated by TCRdb to 2015 to 2018). Looking at the study overall: In an earlier analysis of under 750 of the donors, around 300 Gb of sequence data and 95 million to 130 million unique TCR beta sequences from about 190 million T cells were reported. The study used immunosequencing to profile the T cell repertoires of some 600 subjects and linked those repertoires to cytomegalovirus serostatus. A later analysis re-examined previously published TCR beta repertoires from just over 650 donors and added high-resolution HLA genotyping to investigate patterns of TCR occurrence. Across some 400 genotyped donors of the cohort, an average of 235,054 unique TCR beta nucleotide sequences per donor were sequenced, and 15% to 20% of those sequences were non-productive. The number of typed donors differed by locus: about 629-640 for A, B, C, DRB1 and DQB1; 500 to 550 for DQA1; roughly 600 for DPA1; and 400 to 480 for DPB1. Every discovery cohort repertoire had been produced on one sequencing platform. The study aimed to test whether cataloging public T cell receptors could reveal signatures of past pathogen exposure. In addition to the first cohort of several hundred subjects, a separate validation cohort of under 150 different subjects was used. In a later genetic analysis, genome-wide SNP genotypes for about 55% of the roughly 700 donors were used, and that subset was treated as a discovery cohort. The study combined high-throughput TCR immunosequencing, statistical association of individual TCRs with disease status, and machine learning to predict cytomegalovirus infection status. Of the approximately 400 genotyped donors, 70% to 90% were placed in the genetic ancestry cluster associated with self-reported Caucasian donors. Roughly 5 DR-DQ haplotypes were treated as single units for association and clustering because of strong linkage in the cohort. Donor age, sex, ethnicity and CMV serostatus were collected together with the repertoire data. To decide whether each TCR beta V gene segment behaved as functional or pseudogenic, an earlier analysis of some 570 of the donors relied on high-throughput TCR beta sequencing. About 300 gigabases of sequencing data and 80 million or so unique TCR sequences were included in an early release covering 550 to 650 HLA-typed donors. HLA typing included class I and class II loci at four-digit resolution. In the later analysis, no new phenotypic data were used to find candidate immune exposures; instead, reliance was placed on TCR beta sequences and their occurrence across donors.

The cohort comprised some 730 healthy bone marrow donors. All cohort members were sampled while nominally healthy, although unrecorded immune exposures were likely present. The donor tested CMV seronegative, placing the donor among the 350 or so seronegative members of the cohort. Every donor gave a peripheral blood sample, and the peripheral blood mononuclear cells from that sample were used for TCR beta sequencing. The Qiagen DNeasy Blood Extraction Kit was used to extract genomic DNA from the blood cell samples. Beyond this particular receptor, the publication reports: Cytomegalovirus status was reported to be diagnosed by the classifier with high specificity and sensitivity in both the original and validation cohorts. Across donors, most TCR sequences were observed very rarely, whereas some public TCRs were present in many individuals. A cluster of highly shared sequence variants was judged likely to represent a technical artifact of the sequencing pipeline. According to the authors, the approach could potentially be generalized to other disease states and immunological phenotypes. Compared with equally common non-associated chains, HLA-associated TCR beta chains in a later analysis were more clonally expanded and had lower generation probabilities. A further reported finding was that TCR beta sequences accurately predicted the HLA-A and HLA-B alleles for most subjects in the first cohort. Strong co-occurrence of HLA alleles, especially DR and DQ, made assigning TCR associations to individual alleles difficult. Correlated functional status among segregating V segments might reflect linkage disequilibrium, but an unknown experimental factor could not be ruled out. Because HLA typing was unavailable for some donors at each locus, only the typed subset was used in association tests. The cohort was sequenced for TCR beta chains only, and without alpha or paired-chain data the features that could be detected were limited. Presence/absence analyses assumed roughly uniform sequencing depth across donors, an assumption that may not hold. The only immune exposure information available for the cohort was CMV serostatus. According to a later genetic analysis, donors in an Asian-associated ancestry cluster had fewer N-insertions in productive TCRs than the approximately 650-donor mean. A total of fewer than 200 TCR beta chains were listed by the study as associated with cytomegalovirus. A later genetic analysis associated a missense DCLRE1C variant with V-gene and J-gene trimming of TCR beta chains, and an independent cohort replicated the association. In a later analysis, TCR association rates were found to vary across HLA loci, with the most associated TCRs seen for DRB1 alleles and the fewest for HLA-C alleles. In a later analysis, most CMV-associated TCR beta chains were found to appear HLA-restricted, with HLA associations seemingly driven largely by CMV exposure. Broadly in line with IMGT annotations, most TCR beta V segments showed up in productive rearrangements about 87% or about 30% of the time in an earlier analysis of 450 to 750 of the donors. Several of the top co-occurrence clusters appeared to be linked to parvovirus B19, influenza, CMV and Epstein-Barr virus, according to a later analysis. A few of the identified cytomegalovirus-associated TCR beta chains were confirmed in vitro to be specific for cytomegalovirus antigens. At a false discovery rate of 0.05, a later analysis linked under 20,000 TCR beta sequences to specific HLA alleles. The earlier analysis of approximately 540 of the donors excluded some 16 rarely observed V segments, including chromosome 9 orphons, because counts were too low.

Worth noting for this clone: What antigen it recognizes has not been identified. Per-nucleotide qualities are absent, and no much larger clonotype sits a single base away.

Library creation used the immunoSEQ multiplex PCR assay. For the multiplex PCR, a mixture combining 60 forward primers for TCR Vbeta segments and 13 reverse primers for TCR Jbeta segments was used. The CDR3 region of rearranged TCR beta genes was amplified from genomic DNA with a multiplex PCR assay. The Illumina HiSeq System was used to sequence the amplified TCR beta libraries as 87-base-pair reads. Turning to the authors' computational methods: A later analysis tallied roughly 76 million unique TCR beta chains across the roughly 610 repertoires, and approximately 9.9 million of those chains were shared by two or more donors. Raw reads were error-corrected and collapsed into unique sequences by a nearest-neighbor algorithm in which closely related sequences were merged to remove PCR and sequencing errors. To assign V, D and J gene segments, CDR3 sequences were aligned to IMGT reference sequences. Each retained sequence needed at least a six-nucleotide match to both a V gene segment and a J gene segment. A rearrangement was called productive if the CDR3 had no stop codons and remained in frame with V and J, and every other rearrangement was called non-productive. CDR3 was defined by IMGT convention, running from the second conserved V-encoded cysteine to the conserved J-encoded phenylalanine. In an earlier analysis of more than 550 of the donors, sequences lacking an unambiguous match to a single V gene segment were excluded. In an earlier analysis of some 590 of the donors, V segments were called functional above 56.7% productive rearrangements and were called segregating when the between-donor standard deviation exceeded 5%. A statistical classification framework was developed to diagnose cytomegalovirus status using the catalog of TCR beta chain sequences. A later analysis assigned V and J genes by comparing TCR nucleotide sequences with IMGT/GENE-DB human TR gene sequences. In a later analysis, CDR3 sequences and most-parsimonious VDJ recombination scenarios were assigned using the TCRdist pipeline. In a later analysis, each TCR beta chain was defined by its CDR3 amino acid sequence together with its V-gene family, and reads lacking a unique V-gene family were excluded. As a way to deal with suspected cross-contamination and a sequencing artifact, a later analysis dropped approximately 570 nucleotide sequences that were highly shared and had low generation probability. In a later analysis, a clonal expansion index for each public chain was calculated from normalized within-repertoire ranks of inferred template counts. A later analysis computed generation probabilities with a VDJ recombination model fitted to out-of-frame rearrangements, and checked the results against IGoR. Hypergeometric tests were used in a later analysis to score TCR-TCR, TCR-HLA and TCR-CMV co-occurrence, with a repertoire-size bias correction applied to the TCR pairs. A later analysis estimated false discovery rates by permuting HLA or CMV assignments 20 times. In a later analysis, co-occurring TCRs were grouped with DBSCAN, and TCRdist sequence similarity was added when clustering was performed within HLA-allele-positive subsets. For co-occurrence clustering, repertoires with fewer than 30,000 or more than 120,000 public chains were excluded, along with several repertoires with anomalous nucleotide sharing. TCRdb limited this immuneACCESS table to in-frame rearrangements with V and J called. A share of clones is missing; checked studies link under half to unresolved V genes, and the rest is unexplained. V, J and clone size reflect that table, while D and trimming were determined from the DNA. This sample gives around 130,000 clones in total; around 86% of them show up just once. 2% to 2.5% of the sample goes to the ten largest clones.

The sample comprised PBMCs. This receptor was obtained from a woman in her forties in good health and CMV-seronegative.

The CDR3 here reads CAWSRAGGHEQFF. The nucleotide sequence is TGTGCCTGGAGTAGAGCGGGGGGGCATGAGCAGTTCTTC. The V gene is TRBV30 and the J gene is TRBJ2-1, with 10 junctional bases fitting TRBD2. Here V drops 2 bases and J drops 8 bases, and the junction holds 3 bases not matched to any gene. Its CDR3 holds 13 amino acids, cysteine through phenylalanine. Only the CDR3 part of the read is kept: 39 bases, read in frame from the first base. CDR1 and CDR2 are read off the germline V gene (reference sequence) as GTSNPN and SVGIG.